This T cell receptor beta chain was recorded in a study of blood T cell repertoires in COVID-19. Looking at the study overall: Nucleic acid was either cDNA or gDNA, and it came from T cells, B-cell-depleted T cells, or PBMCs.

In the source study's methods: By means of reference gene primer amplification, nucleated cell counts were estimated. Using immunoSEQ multiplex PCR, the repertoire was profiled, and TCRdb retains in-frame clones only, with some absent. That table furnishes V, J and clone size, whereas the DNA furnished D and trimming. This sample has 150,000 to 200,000 clones, with approximately 84% found just once. V was trimmed by 1 base and J by 4 bases, leaving 10 bases between them. This CDR3 has 14 residues. CDR1 MNHNS and CDR2 SASEGT come from the germline V gene. The chain joins TRBV6-1 to TRBJ2-5; tentative D call: TRBD1 (6 bases). The sample was peripheral blood. This sequence originates from a woman older than 75 with acute or convalescent COVID-19. CDR3 sequence (DNA): TGTGCCAGCAGTGAAGGTCGAGGGGGAGAGACCCAGTACTTC. Its protein product is CASSEGRGGETQYF.